The source of this T cell receptor (beta chain) is a study of metastatic and nonmetastatic thyroid tumors. For the study at large: Blood and tumor or nodule tissue repertoires from malignant and benign thyroid patients were compared. Study outcomes and limitations: Benign nodules reportedly had significantly lower TCR beta diversity than malignant thyroid tumors in blood and tumor.

CDR3 length: 11 residues. Per the germline V gene, CDR1 is MNHEY and CDR2 is SMNVEV (reference sequence). This clone was found many times. Antigen specificity is unknown. One end of the junction fails to match germline, which may point to a read error. This specimen includes other DNA sequences encoding the same CDR3. Before thyroid surgery, none of the patients had received any treatment. Methods used by the authors: What underpinned the distant-metastasis classifier for papillary thyroid cancer was the set of CDR3 differences across clinicopathological groups. TCRdb reprocessed the PCR reads using MiXCR. Here the V and J calls rest on TCRdb's processing, not on the authors' analysis. Found here are under 35,000 clones, 20% to 30% of them singletons; the top ten hold 9.2%.

The specimen was blood. The chain joins TRBV27 to TRBJ2-5; no clear D gene. This clonotype originated in a female donor with papillary thyroid cancer or a benign thyroid nodule (not recorded which). Some clones in this sample may be carry-over from other donors' samples. The CDR3 spells CASSSGETQYF. For the CDR3, the DNA is TGCGCCAGCAGCTCGGGAGAGACCCAGTACTTC.